The 7 T cell receptor beta chains listed next were all sequenced from one sample in a study of blood T cell repertoires in COVID-19. Sequenced by immunoSEQ multiplex PCR; TCRdb stores in-frame clones only, minus some. The repertoire holds 250,000 to 300,000 clones, 88% seen once, with about 9.4% in the top ten. The sequenced sample consisted of peripheral blood. The origin of the receptors is a woman between 65 and 79 years old with COVID-19, enrolled during active disease.

This rearrangement joins TRBV18 to TRBJ2-3; 9 bases match TRBD1. The germline gives CDR1 KGHSH, CDR2 LQKENI. This CDR3 has 14 amino acids. The V segment lost 10 bases and the J segment 5 bases; nucleotides outside the gene matches: 10. CDR3 nucleotides: TGTGCCACCGAACAGGGGGCTGTGTTAGATACGCAGTATTTT. As protein: CATEQGAVLDTQYF.

The V and J genes are TRBV21-1 and TRBJ1-4; TRBD1, the D gene given by the table, was not confirmed from the DNA. TRBV21-1 is a pseudogene locus. CDR3 length: 14 residues. The CDR3 DNA reads as TGTGCCAGCAGCGCGTTACAGGGCGCTGAAAAACTGTTTTTT. This encodes CASSALQGAEKLFF.

The V gene is TRBV27, the J gene TRBJ2-7; D uncertain. Per the germline V gene, CDR1 is MNHEY and CDR2 is SMNVEV (reference sequence). The CDR3 has 13 amino acids. Between the trimmed V and J ends, which lost 8 bases and 6 bases, there was a span of 17 bases. The CDR3 is CASARPYSSEQYF. The CDR3 DNA reads as TGTGCCAGCGCGCGCCCCTATTCTAGCGAGCAGTACTTC.

This clone was picked up one time. The V gene is TRBV5-1, the J gene TRBJ1-6, with 7 bases that match TRBD1. CDR3 length: 14 amino acids. Trimming took 3 bases from V and 7 from J; bases not matched to a gene: 4. Germline CDR1 and CDR2: SGHRS and YFSETQ. CDR3 protein: CASSSRGWNSPLHF. The CDR3 nucleotides are TGCGCCAGCAGCTCCAGGGGGTGGAATTCACCCCTCCACTTT.

The V and J genes are TRBV19 and TRBJ1-1; TRBD1 agrees at 8 bases. Germline V CDR1 and CDR2: LNHDA, SQIVND (reference sequence). With 5 bases clipped from V and 3 bases from J, the junction kept 11 bases outside the gene matches. This CDR3 comprises 16 residues. Here the CDR3 reads CASSLRTGLLYTEAFF. The CDR3 DNA reads as TGTGCCAGTAGTCTGCGGACAGGGTTATTATACACTGAAGCTTTCTTT.

Note on this clone: Other DNA sequences in this sample translate to the same CDR3. The gene calls are TRBV9 and TRBJ2-3, with a weak D call TRBD2 (6 bases). The CDR3 consists of 12 residues. The germline CDR1 and CDR2 sequences are SGDLS and YYNGEE. V dropped 5 bases and J dropped 4 bases, with 8 bases sitting between them. As DNA, the CDR3 is TGTGCCAGCAGGGGACTGGCAGATACGCAGTATTTT. Its translation: CASRGLADTQYF.

The CDR3 DNA sequence: TGTGCCAGCAGCTTAGCTGGTCTAAGAGGCGAAAAACTGTTTTTT. This encodes CASSLAGLRGEKLFF. The gene calls are TRBV11-2 and TRBJ1-4; D uncertain. V was shortened by 1 base and J by 8 bases, with 14 bases between the two germline ends. In germline, CDR1 is SGHAT, CDR2 FQNNGV. This CDR3 region has 15 residues.